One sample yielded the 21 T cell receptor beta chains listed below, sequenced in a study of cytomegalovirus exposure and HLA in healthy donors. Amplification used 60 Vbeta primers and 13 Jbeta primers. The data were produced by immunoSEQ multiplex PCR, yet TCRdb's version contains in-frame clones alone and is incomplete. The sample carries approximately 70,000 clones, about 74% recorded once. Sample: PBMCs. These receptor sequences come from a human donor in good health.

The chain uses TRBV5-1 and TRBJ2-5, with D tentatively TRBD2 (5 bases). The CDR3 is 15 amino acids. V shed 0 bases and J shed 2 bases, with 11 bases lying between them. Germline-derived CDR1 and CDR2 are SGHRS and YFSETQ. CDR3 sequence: CASSLDGGLQETQYF. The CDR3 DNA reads TGCGCCAGCAGCTTGGATGGAGGCCTTCAAGAGACCCAGTACTTC. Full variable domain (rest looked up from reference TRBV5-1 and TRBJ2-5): KAGVTQTPRYLIKTRGQQVTLSCSPISGHRSVSWYQQTPGQGLQFLFEYFSETQRNKGNFPGRFSGRQFSNSRSEMNVSTLELGDSALYLCASSLDGGLQETQYFGPGTRLLVL.

The CDR3 spells CASSLNSNNEQFF. In nucleotides, the CDR3 is TGTGCCAGCAGCTTAAACAGCAACAATGAGCAGTTCTTC. The chain is built from TRBV7-9 and TRBJ2-1; D unclear. The CDR3 is 13 amino acids. Germline V gene data show CDR1 as SEHNR and CDR2 as FQNEAQ (reference sequence). Trimming left V 2 bases short and J 5 bases short, with 7 bases between.

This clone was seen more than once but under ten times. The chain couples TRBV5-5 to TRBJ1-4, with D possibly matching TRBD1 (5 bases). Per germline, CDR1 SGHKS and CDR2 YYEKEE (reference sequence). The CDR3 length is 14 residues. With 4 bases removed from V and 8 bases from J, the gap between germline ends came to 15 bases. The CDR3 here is CASSTGTSGEKLFF. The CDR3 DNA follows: TGTGCCAGCAGCACCGGCACCTCAGGGGAAAAACTGTTTTTT.

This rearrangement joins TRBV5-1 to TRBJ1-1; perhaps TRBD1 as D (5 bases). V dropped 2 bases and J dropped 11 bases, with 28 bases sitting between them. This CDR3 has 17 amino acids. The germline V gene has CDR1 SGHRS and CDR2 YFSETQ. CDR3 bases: TGCGCCAGCAGCTTAGACGGCCGGGGGAGGGGAGTTGTCGAGGCTTTCTTT. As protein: CASSLDGRGRGVVEAFF.

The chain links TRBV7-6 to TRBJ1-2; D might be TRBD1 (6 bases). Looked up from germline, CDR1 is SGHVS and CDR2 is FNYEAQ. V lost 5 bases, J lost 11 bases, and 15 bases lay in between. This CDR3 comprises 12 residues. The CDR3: CASSPRDKQYTF. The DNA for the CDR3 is TGTGCCAGCAGCCCCCGGGACAAACAATACACCTTC.

CDR3 residues: CASRTGSYEQYF. The CDR3 bases are TGTGCCAGCAGGACAGGTTCCTACGAGCAGTACTTC. The chain has TRBV6-6 and TRBJ2-7; tentatively, D is TRBD1 (6 bases). Germline V gene data show CDR1 as MNHNY and CDR2 as SVGAGI (reference sequence). The V and J ends lost 6 bases and 1 base respectively, with 7 bases between them. The CDR3 consists of 12 residues.

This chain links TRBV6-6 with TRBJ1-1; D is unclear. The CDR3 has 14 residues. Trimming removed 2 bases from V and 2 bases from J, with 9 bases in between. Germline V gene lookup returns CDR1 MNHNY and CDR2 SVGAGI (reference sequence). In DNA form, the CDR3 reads TGTGCCAGCAGTTACGGCTCAGAAAACACTGAAGCTTTCTTT. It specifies CASSYGSENTEAFF.

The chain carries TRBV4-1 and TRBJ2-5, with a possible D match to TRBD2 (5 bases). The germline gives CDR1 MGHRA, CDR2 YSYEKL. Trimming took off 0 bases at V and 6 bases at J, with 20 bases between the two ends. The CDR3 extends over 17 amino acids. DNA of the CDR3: TGCGCCAGCAGCCAAGATCCGGCGGGCAGCCAGAAGAAGACCCAGTACTTC. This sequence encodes CASSQDPAGSQKKTQYF.

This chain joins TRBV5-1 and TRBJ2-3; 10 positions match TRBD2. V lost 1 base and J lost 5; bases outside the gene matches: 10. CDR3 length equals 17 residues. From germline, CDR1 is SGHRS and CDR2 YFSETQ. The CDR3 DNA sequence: TGCGCCAGCAGCTTGCTCTCTAGCGGGGGAGGGGGAGATACGCAGTATTTT. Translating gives CASSLLSSGGGGDTQYF.

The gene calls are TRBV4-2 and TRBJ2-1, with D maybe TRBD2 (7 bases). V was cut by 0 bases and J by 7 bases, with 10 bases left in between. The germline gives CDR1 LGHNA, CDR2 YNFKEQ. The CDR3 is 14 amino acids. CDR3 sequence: CASSQEGGRNEQFF. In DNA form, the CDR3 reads TGTGCCAGCAGCCAAGAGGGGGGGCGGAATGAGCAGTTCTTC.

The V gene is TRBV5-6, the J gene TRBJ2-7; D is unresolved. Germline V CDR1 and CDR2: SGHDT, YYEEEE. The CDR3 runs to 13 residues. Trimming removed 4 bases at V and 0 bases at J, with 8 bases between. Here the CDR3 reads CASSGLGSYEQYF. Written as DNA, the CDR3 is TGTGCCAGCAGCGGGCTTGGCTCCTACGAGCAGTACTTC.

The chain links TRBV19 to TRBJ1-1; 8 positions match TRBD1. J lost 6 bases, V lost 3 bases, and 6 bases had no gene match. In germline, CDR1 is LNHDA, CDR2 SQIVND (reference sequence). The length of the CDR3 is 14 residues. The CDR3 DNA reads TGTGCCAGTAGTATGGGACAGGTTTTCGCTGAAGCTTTCTTT. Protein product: CASSMGQVFAEAFF.

CDR3 amino acids: CASSGQGSNQPQHF. DNA of the CDR3: TGTGCCAGCTCTGGACAGGGTAGCAATCAGCCCCAGCATTTT. The chain links TRBV2 to TRBJ1-5, with 8 bases aligning to TRBD1. Germline V gene sequence: CDR1 SNHLY, CDR2 FYNNEI. V gave up 8 bases and J gave up 0 bases; unmatched junction bases: 3. The CDR3 runs to 14 residues.

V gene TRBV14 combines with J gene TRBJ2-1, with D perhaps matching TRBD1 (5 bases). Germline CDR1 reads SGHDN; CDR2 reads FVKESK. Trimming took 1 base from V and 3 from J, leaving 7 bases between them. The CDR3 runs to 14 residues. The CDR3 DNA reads TGTGCCAGCAGCCAAGTTACAGGCTACAATGAGCAGTTCTTC. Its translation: CASSQVTGYNEQFF.

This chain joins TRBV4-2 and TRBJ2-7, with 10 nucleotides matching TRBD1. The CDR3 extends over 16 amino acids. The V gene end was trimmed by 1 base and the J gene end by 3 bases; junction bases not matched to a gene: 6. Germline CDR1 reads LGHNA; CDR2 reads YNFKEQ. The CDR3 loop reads CASSQATGTGDYEQYF. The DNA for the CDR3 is TGTGCCAGCAGCCAAGCGACCGGGACAGGGGACTACGAGCAGTACTTC.

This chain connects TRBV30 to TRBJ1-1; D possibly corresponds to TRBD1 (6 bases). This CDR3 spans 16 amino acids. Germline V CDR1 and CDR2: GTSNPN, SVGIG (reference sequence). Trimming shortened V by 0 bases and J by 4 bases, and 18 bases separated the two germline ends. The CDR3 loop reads CAWSVLSTGSGTEAFF. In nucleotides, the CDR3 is TGTGCCTGGAGTGTACTCTCTACAGGGAGTGGCACTGAAGCTTTCTTT.

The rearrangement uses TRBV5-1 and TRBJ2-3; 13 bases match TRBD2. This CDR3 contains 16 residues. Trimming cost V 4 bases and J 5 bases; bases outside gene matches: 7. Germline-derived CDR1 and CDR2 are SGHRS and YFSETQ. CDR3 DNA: TGCGCCAGCAGCCTAGGGACTAGCGGGACATTAGATACGCAGTATTTT. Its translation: CASSLGTSGTLDTQYF.

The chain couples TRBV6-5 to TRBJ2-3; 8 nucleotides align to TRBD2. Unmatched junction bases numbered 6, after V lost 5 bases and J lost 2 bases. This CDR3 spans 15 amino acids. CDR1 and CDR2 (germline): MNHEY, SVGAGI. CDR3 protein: CASSKLAAYTDTQYF. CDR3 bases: TGTGCCAGCAGTAAACTAGCGGCCTACACAGATACGCAGTATTTT.

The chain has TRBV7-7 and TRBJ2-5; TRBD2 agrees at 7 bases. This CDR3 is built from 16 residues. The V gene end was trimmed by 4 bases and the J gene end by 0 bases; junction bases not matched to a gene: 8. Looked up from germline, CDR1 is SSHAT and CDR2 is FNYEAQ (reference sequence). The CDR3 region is CASSSRDYAYQETQYF. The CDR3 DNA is TGTGCCAGCAGCTCTCGGGACTATGCGTACCAAGAGACCCAGTACTTC.

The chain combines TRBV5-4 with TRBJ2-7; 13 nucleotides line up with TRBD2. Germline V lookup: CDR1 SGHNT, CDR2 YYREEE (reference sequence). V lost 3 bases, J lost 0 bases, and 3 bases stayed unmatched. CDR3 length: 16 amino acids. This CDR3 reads CASSWGLAGPSYEQYF. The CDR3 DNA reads TGTGCCAGCAGCTGGGGACTAGCGGGGCCCTCCTACGAGCAGTACTTC. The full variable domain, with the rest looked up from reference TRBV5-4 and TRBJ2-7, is ETGVTQSPTHLIKTRGQQVTLRCSSQSGHNTVSWYQQALGQGPQFIFQYYREEENGRGNFPPRFSGLQFPNYSSELNVNALELDDSALYLCASSWGLAGPSYEQYFGPGTRLTVT.

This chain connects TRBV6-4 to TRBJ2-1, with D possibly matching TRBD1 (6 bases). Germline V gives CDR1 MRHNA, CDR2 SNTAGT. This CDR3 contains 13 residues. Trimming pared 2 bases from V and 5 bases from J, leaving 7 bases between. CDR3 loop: CASSDRDNNEQFF. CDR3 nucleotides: TGTGCCAGCAGTGACCGGGACAACAATGAGCAGTTCTTC.